The 14 T cell receptor beta chains given below trace back to one sample, sequenced in a study of T cell responses to AZD1222 COVID-19 vaccine. Some clones are missing from TCRdb's copy, which holds only in-frame ones; the method was immunoSEQ multiplex PCR. The sample contains some 200,000 clones, about 95% of which appear only once. Sequenced here: peripheral blood, sampled 28 days after the second dose of the MenACWY control vaccine. The source of these receptors is an adult who received the MenACWY meningococcal vaccine as a control.

This clone was seen more than once but under ten times. The chain employs TRBV28 and TRBJ1-1; D ambiguous. Germline V gene data show CDR1 as MDHEN and CDR2 as SYDVKM. V lost 8 bases, J lost 5 bases, and 9 bases lay in between. This CDR3 comprises 11 residues. CDR3 sequence: CASHQGTEAFF. In nucleotides, the CDR3 is TGTGCCAGCCATCAAGGAACTGAAGCTTTCTTT.

This chain joins TRBV7-6 and TRBJ2-7, with D possibly matching TRBD2 (6 bases). The CDR3 is 17 amino acids. The germline V and J ends were trimmed by 5 bases and 2 bases, with 22 bases remaining between them. Germline V gene lookup returns CDR1 SGHVS and CDR2 FNYEAQ. The DNA for the CDR3 is TGTGCCAGCAGCCCCTTAAGCGGTGGGGGGAAAACCTACGAGCAGTACTTC. Encoded protein: CASSPLSGGGKTYEQYF.

This clone has a handful of counts. This sequence joins TRBV7-8 and TRBJ2-7; maybe TRBD2 (5 bases). The CDR3 has 13 amino acids. Germline V gives CDR1 SGHVS, CDR2 FQNEAQ. The V end was cut by 0 bases, the J end by 7 bases, with 10 bases between. The DNA for the CDR3 is TGTGCCAGCAGCTTAGCGGAGGTCCGGGAGCAGTACTTC. Its protein product is CASSLAEVREQYF.

The rearrangement uses TRBV6-1 and TRBJ2-1; D gene unclear. There are 12 residues in the CDR3. CDR1 and CDR2 (germline): MNHNS, SASEGT. V was trimmed by 1 base and J by 10 bases, leaving 8 bases between them. The CDR3 nucleotides are TGTGCCAGCAGTGAAGAAGTTGGAGAGCAGTTCTTC. Translated: CASSEEVGEQFF.

V and J are TRBV9 and TRBJ2-6; perhaps TRBD2 as D (6 bases). Trimming took off 3 bases at V and 0 bases at J, with 10 bases between the two ends. From germline, CDR1 is SGDLS and CDR2 YYNGEE. CDR3 length equals 16 residues. The CDR3, as DNA: TGTGCCAGCAGCGGCGGGACGGGCTCTGGGGCCAACGTCCTGACTTTC. Translating it yields CASSGGTGSGANVLTF.

The genes are TRBV19 and TRBJ1-1; no definite D call. Trimming shortened V by 7 bases and J by 4 bases, and 16 bases separated the two germline ends. Germline V lookup: CDR1 LNHDA, CDR2 SQIVND (reference sequence). CDR3 length: 14 amino acids. This CDR3 reads CASNPGPGITEAFF. DNA for the CDR3: TGTGCCAGTAACCCTGGACCTGGCATCACTGAAGCTTTCTTT.

This chain connects TRBV29-1 to TRBJ1-2; a possible D gene is TRBD1 (6 bases). Trimming stripped 3 bases from V and 6 bases from J, with 14 bases between. Germline CDR1 and CDR2: SQVTM and ANQGSEA. CDR3 length: 13 amino acids. The CDR3 DNA is TGCAGCGTTGACCGGCAGGGGAACGATGGCTACACCTTC. It specifies CSVDRQGNDGYTF.

Only one count was recorded for this clone. The V gene is TRBV27, the J gene TRBJ2-1; D possibly corresponds to TRBD1 (5 bases). V lost 6 bases and J 8 bases, leaving 8 bases between the germline ends. This CDR3 comprises 11 residues. Germline V gives CDR1 MNHEY, CDR2 SMNVEV (reference sequence). The CDR3 spells CASSQGYEQFF. CDR3 DNA sequence: TGTGCCAGCAGCCAGGGCTATGAGCAGTTCTTC.

This clone was counted a single time. The chain is built from TRBV18 and TRBJ2-7; 9 bases fit TRBD1. V lost 2 bases and J lost 2; bases outside the gene matches: 7. This CDR3 has 16 amino acids. Germline V lookup: CDR1 KGHSH, CDR2 LQKENI. In DNA, the CDR3 is TGTGCCAGCTCACCAGCTGGGACAGGGACTCCCTACGAGCAGTACTTC. Protein sequence: CASSPAGTGTPYEQYF.

This chain links TRBV4-2 with TRBJ2-6, with 8 bases identical to TRBD1. Trimming removed 8 bases from V and 4 bases from J; junction bases left unmatched: 4. The germline V gene has CDR1 LGHNA and CDR2 YNFKEQ. The CDR3 totals 14 residues. Here the CDR3 reads CASGDRQGANVLTF. The CDR3 DNA reads TGTGCCAGCGGGGACAGGCAAGGGGCCAACGTCCTGACTTTC.

The chain has TRBV19 and TRBJ2-2, with D possibly matching TRBD2 (6 bases). CDR1 and CDR2 (germline): LNHDA, SQIVND (reference sequence). Trimming stripped 3 bases from V and 5 bases from J, with 10 bases between. CDR3 length equals 14 residues. CDR3 DNA sequence: TGTGCCAGTAGTATCTCCAGCGGGACCGGGGAGCTGTTTTTT. Encoded protein: CASSISSGTGELFF.

J is TRBJ1-1 and V is TRBV14; D possibly corresponds to TRBD1 (5 bases). In germline, CDR1 is SGHDN, CDR2 FVKESK. This CDR3 is built from 14 residues. Deletions cut 5 bases from V and 5 bases from J, with 15 bases between. The CDR3 reads CASSWRGSSTEAFF. The CDR3 DNA reads as TGTGCCAGCAGCTGGCGGGGGAGTAGTACTGAAGCTTTCTTT.

The rearrangement uses TRBV18 and TRBJ2-3, with D perhaps given as TRBD1 or TRBD2 (5 bases each). Looked up from germline, CDR1 is KGHSH and CDR2 is LQKENI. V lost 2 bases, J lost 3 bases, and 15 bases lay in between. CDR3 length equals 16 residues. CDR3 amino acids: CASSPSGPGGTDTQYF. The CDR3 coding sequence is TGTGCCAGCTCACCATCGGGGCCTGGGGGAACAGATACGCAGTATTTT. The complete variable domain, with remaining parts taken from reference TRBV18 and TRBJ2-3, reads NAGVMQNPRHLVRRRGQEARLRCSPMKGHSHVYWYRQLPEEGLKFMVYLQKENIIDESGMPKERFSAEFPKEGPSILRIQQVVRGDSAAYFCASSPSGPGGTDTQYFGPGTRLTVL.

The V and J genes are TRBV19 and TRBJ2-1; D possibly matches TRBD1 or TRBD2 (5 bases each). The germline gives CDR1 LNHDA, CDR2 SQIVND (reference sequence). Trimming pared 1 base from V and 5 bases from J, leaving 9 bases between. The CDR3 length is 14 residues. Written as DNA, the CDR3 is TGTGCCAGTAGTATAGTCGTGGGGGACAATGAGCAGTTCTTC. Translation gives CASSIVVGDNEQFF.